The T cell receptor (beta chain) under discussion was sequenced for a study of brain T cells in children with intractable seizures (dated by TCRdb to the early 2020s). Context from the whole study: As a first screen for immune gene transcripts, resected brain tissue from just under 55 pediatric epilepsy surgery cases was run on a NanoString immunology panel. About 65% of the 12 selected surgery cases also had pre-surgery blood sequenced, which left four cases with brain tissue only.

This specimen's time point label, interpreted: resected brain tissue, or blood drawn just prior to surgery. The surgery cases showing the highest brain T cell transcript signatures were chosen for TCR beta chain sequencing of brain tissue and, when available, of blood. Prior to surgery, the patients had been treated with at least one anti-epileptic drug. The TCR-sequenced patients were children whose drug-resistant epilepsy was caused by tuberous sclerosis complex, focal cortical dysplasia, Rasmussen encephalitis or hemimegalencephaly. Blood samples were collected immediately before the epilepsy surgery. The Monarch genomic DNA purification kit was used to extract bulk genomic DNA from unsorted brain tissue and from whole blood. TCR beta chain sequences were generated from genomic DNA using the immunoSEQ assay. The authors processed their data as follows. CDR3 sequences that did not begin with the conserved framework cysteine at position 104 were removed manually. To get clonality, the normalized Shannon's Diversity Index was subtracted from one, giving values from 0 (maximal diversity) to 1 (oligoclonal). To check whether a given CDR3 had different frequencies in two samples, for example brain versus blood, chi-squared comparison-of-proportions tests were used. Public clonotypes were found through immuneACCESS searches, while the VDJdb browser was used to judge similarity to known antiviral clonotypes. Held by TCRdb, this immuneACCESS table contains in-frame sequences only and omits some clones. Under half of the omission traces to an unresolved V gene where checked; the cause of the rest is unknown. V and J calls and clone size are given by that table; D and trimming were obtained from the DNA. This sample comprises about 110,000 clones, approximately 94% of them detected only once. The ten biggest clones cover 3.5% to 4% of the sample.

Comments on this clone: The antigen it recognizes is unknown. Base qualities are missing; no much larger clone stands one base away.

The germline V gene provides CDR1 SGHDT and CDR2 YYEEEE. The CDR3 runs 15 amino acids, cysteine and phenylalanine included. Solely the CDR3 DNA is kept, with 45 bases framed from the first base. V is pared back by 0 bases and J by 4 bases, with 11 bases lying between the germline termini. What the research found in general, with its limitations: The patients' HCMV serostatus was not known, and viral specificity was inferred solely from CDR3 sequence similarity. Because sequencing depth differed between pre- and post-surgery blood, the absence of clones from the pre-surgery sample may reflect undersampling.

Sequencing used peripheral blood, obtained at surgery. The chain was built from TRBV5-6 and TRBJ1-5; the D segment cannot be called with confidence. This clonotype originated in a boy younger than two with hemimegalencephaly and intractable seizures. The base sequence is TGTGCCAGCAGCTTGGGCCCGGGGAGTAATCAGCCCCAGCATTTT. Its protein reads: CASSLGPGSNQPQHF.